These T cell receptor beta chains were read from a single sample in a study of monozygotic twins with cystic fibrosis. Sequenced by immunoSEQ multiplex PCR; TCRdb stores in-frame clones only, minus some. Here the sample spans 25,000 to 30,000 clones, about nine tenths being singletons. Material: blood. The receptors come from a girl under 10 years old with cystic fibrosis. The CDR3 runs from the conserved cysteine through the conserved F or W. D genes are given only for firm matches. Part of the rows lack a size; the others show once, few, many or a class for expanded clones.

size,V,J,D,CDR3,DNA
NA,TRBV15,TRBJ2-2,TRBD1,CATGFRFRITTGELFF,TGTGCGACAGGGTTTCGGTTTAGAATCACCACCGGGGAGCTGTTTTTT
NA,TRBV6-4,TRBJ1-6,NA,CASSVGSLDNSPLHF,TGTGCCAGCAGTGTCGGGTCTCTCGATAATTCACCCCTCCACTTT
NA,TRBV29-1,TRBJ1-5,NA,CSAGDGSNQPQHF,TGCAGCGCCGGAGACGGTAGCAATCAGCCCCAGCATTTT
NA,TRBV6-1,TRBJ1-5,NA,CASTMERGVQPQHF,TGTGCCAGCACAATGGAGAGGGGCGTACAGCCCCAGCATTTT
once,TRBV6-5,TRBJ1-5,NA,CASSYLDPTGNQPQHF,TGTGCCAGCAGTTACTTGGACCCTACAGGGAATCAGCCCCAGCATTTT
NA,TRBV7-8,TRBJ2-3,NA,CASTLGPSTDTQYF,TGTGCCAGCACTCTGGGACCGAGCACAGATACGCAGTATTTT
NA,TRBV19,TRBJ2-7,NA,CASKYREGYEQYF,TGTGCCAGTAAATACAGGGAGGGTTACGAGCAGTACTTC
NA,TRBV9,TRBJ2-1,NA,CASSVMGAGNEQFF,TGTGCCAGCAGCGTTATGGGGGCAGGCAATGAGCAGTTCTTC
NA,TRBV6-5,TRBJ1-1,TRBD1,CASRQGSTEAFF,TGTGCCAGTCGACAGGGGTCCACTGAAGCTTTCTTT
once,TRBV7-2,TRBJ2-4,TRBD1,CASSSGQGSTGAKNIQYF,TGTGCCAGCAGCTCCGGACAGGGATCCACTGGGGCCAAAAACATTCAGTACTTC
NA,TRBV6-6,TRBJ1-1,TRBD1,CASSYRQGQEAFF,TGTGCCAGCAGTTACCGACAGGGGCAGGAGGCTTTCTTT
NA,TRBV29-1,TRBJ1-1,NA,CSALRENTEAFF,TGCAGCGCCCTGCGGGAGAACACTGAAGCTTTCTTT
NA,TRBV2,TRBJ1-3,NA,CASTFVGSGNTIYF,TGTGCCAGCACTTTCGTGGGCTCCGGAAACACCATATATTTT
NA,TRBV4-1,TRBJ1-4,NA,CASSQRDVGKLFF,TGCGCCAGCAGCCAACGGGATGTTGGAAAACTGTTTTTT
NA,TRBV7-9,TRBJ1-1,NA,CASSQGYTEAFF,TGTGCCAGCAGCCAGGGGTACACTGAAGCTTTCTTT
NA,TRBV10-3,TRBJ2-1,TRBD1,CAIMGTVYNEQFF,TGTGCCATCATGGGGACAGTCTACAATGAGCAGTTCTTC
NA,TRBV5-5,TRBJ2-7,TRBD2,CASSLTSGVTYEQYF,TGTGCCAGCAGCTTAACTAGCGGGGTAACCTACGAGCAGTACTTC
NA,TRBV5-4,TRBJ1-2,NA,CASSLSVGHSYGYTF,TGTGCCAGCAGCTTGTCGGTCGGGCATAGCTATGGCTACACCTTC
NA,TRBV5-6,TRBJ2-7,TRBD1,CASSLGQGSSYEQYF,TGTGCCAGCAGCCTTGGACAGGGGAGCTCCTACGAGCAGTACTTC
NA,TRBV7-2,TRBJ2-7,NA,CASSLSSPYEQYF,TGTGCCAGCAGCTTATCTTCCCCCTACGAGCAGTACTTC
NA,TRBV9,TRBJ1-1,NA,CASSVGRARNTEAFF,TGTGCCAGCAGCGTCGGAAGGGCCAGGAACACTGAAGCTTTCTTT
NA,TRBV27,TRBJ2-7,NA,CASKSSGTYEQYF,TGTGCCAGCAAGTCTAGTGGTACCTACGAGCAGTACTTC
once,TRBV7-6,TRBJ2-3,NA,CASSLASQRYTDTQYF,TGTGCCAGCAGCTTAGCGAGCCAACGCTACACAGATACGCAGTATTTT
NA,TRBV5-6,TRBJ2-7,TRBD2,CASSLEGLGPYEQYF,TGTGCCAGCAGCTTGGAGGGACTAGGTCCCTACGAGCAGTACTTC
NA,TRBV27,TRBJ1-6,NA,CASSFGSYHSPLHF,TGTGCCAGCAGTTTCGGGTCCTATCATTCACCCCTCCACTTT
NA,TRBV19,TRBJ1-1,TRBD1,CASSKTGGTEAFF,TGTGCCAGTAGTAAAACAGGGGGCACTGAAGCTTTCTTT
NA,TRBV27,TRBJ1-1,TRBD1,CASSFSRTGEAFF,TGTGCCAGCAGTTTTTCCCGGACAGGAGAAGCTTTCTTT
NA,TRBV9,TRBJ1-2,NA,CASSVASGLGGYTF,TGTGCCAGCAGCGTAGCATCAGGGTTGGGTGGCTACACCTTC
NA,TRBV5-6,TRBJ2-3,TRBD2,CASSGIAGLFTDTQYF,TGTGCCAGCAGCGGTATAGCGGGGCTCTTCACAGATACGCAGTATTTT
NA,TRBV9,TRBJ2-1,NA,CASSVERNEQFF,TGTGCCAGCAGCGTGGAACGGAATGAGCAGTTCTTC
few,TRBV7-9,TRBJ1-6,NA,CASVSRANSPLHF,TGTGCCAGCGTCTCTAGGGCTAATTCACCCCTCCACTTT
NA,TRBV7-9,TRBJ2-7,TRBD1,CASSSSRQGHTYEQYF,TGTGCCAGCAGTTCCTCTCGACAGGGCCATACCTACGAGCAGTACTTC
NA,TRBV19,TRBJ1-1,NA,CASSTPGFLNEAFF,TGTGCCAGTAGTACCCCAGGGTTTCTTAATGAAGCTTTCTTT
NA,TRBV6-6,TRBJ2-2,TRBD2,CASSRPSGGAGELFF,TGTGCCAGCAGCCGGCCTAGCGGGGGGGCCGGGGAGCTGTTTTTT
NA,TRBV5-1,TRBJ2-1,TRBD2,CASSLERGGRDEQFF,TGCGCCAGCAGCTTGGAACGGGGGGGCCGTGATGAGCAGTTCTTC